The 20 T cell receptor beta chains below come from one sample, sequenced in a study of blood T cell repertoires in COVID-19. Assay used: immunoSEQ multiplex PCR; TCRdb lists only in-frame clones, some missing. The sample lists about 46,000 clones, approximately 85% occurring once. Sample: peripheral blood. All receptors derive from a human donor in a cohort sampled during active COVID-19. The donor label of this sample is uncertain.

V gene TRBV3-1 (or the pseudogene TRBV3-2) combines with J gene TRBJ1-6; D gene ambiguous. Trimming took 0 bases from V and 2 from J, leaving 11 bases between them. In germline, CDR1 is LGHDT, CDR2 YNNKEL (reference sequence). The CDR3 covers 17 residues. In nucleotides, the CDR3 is TGTGCCAGCAGCCAAGATCGGCGAGGCACCTATAATTCACCCCTCCACTTT. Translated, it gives CASSQDRRGTYNSPLHF.

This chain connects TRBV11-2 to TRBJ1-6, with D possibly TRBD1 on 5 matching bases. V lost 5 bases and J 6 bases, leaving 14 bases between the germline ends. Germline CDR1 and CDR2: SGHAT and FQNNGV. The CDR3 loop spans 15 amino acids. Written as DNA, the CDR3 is TGTGCCAGCAGCCGGAACTTAAGGGGTAATTCACCCCTCCACTTT. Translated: CASSRNLRGNSPLHF.

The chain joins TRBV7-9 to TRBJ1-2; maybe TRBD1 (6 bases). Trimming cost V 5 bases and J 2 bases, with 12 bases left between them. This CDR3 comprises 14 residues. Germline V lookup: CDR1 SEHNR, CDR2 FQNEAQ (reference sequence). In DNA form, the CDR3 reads TGTGCCAGCAGCCGGGGACAACGGAACTATGGCTACACCTTC. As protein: CASSRGQRNYGYTF.

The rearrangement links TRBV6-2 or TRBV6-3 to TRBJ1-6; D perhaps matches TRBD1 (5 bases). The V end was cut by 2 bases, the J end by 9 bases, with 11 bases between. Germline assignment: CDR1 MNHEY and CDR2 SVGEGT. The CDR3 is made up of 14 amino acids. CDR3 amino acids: CASSYVQDGSPLHF. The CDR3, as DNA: TGTGCCAGCAGTTACGTACAGGATGGTTCACCCCTCCACTTT.

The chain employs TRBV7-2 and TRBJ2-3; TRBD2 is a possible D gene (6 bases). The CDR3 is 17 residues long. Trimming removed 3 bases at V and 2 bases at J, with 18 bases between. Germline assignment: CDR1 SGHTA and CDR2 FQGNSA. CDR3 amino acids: CASSFPPNSGPTDTQYF. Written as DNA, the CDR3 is TGTGCCAGCAGCTTCCCTCCAAATAGCGGACCCACAGATACGCAGTATTTT.

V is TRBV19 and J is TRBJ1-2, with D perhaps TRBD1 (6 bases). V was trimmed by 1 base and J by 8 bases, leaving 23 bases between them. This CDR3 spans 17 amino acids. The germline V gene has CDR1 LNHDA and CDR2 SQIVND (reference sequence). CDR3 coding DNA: TGTGCCAGTAGTATAGTCACAGGGTACAACGAGGGAGACGGCTACACCTTC. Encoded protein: CASSIVTGYNEGDGYTF.

The CDR3 DNA follows: TGTGCCAGCAGCTTGGCACAGGTCCTAGAGACCCAGTACTTC. Its translation is CASSLAQVLETQYF. The rearrangement links TRBV5-4 to TRBJ2-5; perhaps TRBD1 as D (5 bases). CDR1 and CDR2 from the germline V gene are SGHNT and YYREEE (reference sequence). V was trimmed by 0 bases and J by 4 bases, leaving 10 bases between them. The CDR3 contains 14 residues.

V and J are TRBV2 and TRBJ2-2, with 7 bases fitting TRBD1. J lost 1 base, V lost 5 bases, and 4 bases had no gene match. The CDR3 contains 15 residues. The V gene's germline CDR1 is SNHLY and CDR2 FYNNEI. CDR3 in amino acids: CASSWDSLNTGELFF. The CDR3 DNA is TGTGCCAGCAGTTGGGACAGTCTGAACACCGGGGAGCTGTTTTTT. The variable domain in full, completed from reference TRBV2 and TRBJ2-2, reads EPEVTQTPSHQVTQMGQEVILRCVPISNHLYFYWYRQILGQKVEFLVSFYNNEISEKSEIFDDQFSVERPDGSNFTLKIRSTKLEDSAMYFCASSWDSLNTGELFFGEGSRLTVL.

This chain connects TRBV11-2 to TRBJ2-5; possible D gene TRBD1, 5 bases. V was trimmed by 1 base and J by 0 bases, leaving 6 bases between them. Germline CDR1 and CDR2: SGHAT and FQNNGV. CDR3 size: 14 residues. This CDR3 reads CASSLGQHQETQYF. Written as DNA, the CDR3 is TGTGCCAGCAGCTTAGGACAGCACCAAGAGACCCAGTACTTC.

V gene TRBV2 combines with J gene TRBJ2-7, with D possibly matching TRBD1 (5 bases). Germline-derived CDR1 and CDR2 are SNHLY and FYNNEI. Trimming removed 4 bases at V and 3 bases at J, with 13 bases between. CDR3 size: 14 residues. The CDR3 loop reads CASSARQGHYEQYF. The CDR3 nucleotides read TGTGCCAGCAGTGCGAGGCAGGGCCACTACGAGCAGTACTTC. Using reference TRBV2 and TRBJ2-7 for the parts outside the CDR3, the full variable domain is EPEVTQTPSHQVTQMGQEVILRCVPISNHLYFYWYRQILGQKVEFLVSFYNNEISEKSEIFDDQFSVERPDGSNFTLKIRSTKLEDSAMYFCASSARQGHYEQYFGPGTRLTVT.

The CDR3 bases are TGCGCCAGCAGCCAAGATCGTGAGACAGGGGTCTACGAGCAGTACTTC. Encoded protein: CASSQDRETGVYEQYF. The chain combines TRBV4-1 with TRBJ2-7, with 8 bases aligning to TRBD1. Unmatched junction bases numbered 7, after V lost 0 bases and J lost 3 bases. CDR1 and CDR2 from the germline V gene are MGHRA and YSYEKL. This CDR3 region has 16 residues.

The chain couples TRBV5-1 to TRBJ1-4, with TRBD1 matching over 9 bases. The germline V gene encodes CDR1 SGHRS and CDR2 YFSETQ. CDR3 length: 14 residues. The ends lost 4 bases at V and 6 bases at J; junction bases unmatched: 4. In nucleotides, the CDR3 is TGCGCCAGCAGCATCGACAGGGGGGATGAAAAACTGTTTTTT. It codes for CASSIDRGDEKLFF.

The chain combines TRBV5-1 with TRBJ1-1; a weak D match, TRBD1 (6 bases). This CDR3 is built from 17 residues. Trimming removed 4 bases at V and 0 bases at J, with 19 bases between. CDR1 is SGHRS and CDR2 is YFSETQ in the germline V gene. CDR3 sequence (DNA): TGCGCCAGCAGCCGCTGGGGGGGGCCGGCCCTGAACACTGAAGCTTTCTTT. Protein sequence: CASSRWGGPALNTEAFF.

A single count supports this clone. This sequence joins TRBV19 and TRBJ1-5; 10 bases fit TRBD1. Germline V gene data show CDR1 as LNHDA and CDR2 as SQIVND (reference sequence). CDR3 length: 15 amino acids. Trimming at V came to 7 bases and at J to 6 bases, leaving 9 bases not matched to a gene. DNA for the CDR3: TGTGCCAGTATTCCTGGGACAGGGGTTAGTCAGCCCCAGCATTTT. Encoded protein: CASIPGTGVSQPQHF.

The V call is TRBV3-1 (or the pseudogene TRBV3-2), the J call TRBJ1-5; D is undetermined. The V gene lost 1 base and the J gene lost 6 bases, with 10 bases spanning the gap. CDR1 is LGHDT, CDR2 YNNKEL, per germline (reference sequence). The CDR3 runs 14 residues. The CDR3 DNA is TGTGCCAGCAGCCAAGCCAACGGGGTTCAGCCCCAGCATTTT. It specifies CASSQANGVQPQHF.

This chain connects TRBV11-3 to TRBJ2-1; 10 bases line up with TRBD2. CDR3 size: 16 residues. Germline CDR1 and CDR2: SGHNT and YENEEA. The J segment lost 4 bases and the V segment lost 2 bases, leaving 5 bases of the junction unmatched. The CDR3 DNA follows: TGTGCCAGCAGCTTAAGCGGGAGGGCAGGATACAATGAGCAGTTCTTC. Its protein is CASSLSGRAGYNEQFF.

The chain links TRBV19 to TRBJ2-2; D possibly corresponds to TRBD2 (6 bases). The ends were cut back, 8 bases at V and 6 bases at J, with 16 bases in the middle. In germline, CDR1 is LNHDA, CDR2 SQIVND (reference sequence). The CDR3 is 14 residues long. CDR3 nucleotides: TGTGCCAGTTCCCCACTAGCCGGGTCCGGGGAGCTGTTTTTT. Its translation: CASSPLAGSGELFF.

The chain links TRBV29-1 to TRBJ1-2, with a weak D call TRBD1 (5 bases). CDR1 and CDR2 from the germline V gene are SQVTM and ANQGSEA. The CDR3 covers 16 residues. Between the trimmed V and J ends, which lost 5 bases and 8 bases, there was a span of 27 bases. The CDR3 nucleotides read TGCAGCGTTCCGAACCCCAGACAGATTTTACTGGGGGGCTACACCTTC. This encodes CSVPNPRQILLGGYTF.

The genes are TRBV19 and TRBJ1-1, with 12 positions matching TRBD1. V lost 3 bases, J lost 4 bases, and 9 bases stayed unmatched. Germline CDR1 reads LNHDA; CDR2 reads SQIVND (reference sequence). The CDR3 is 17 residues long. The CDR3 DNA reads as TGTGCCAGTAGTATCCTGGGACAGGGGGCGCAGGGCACTGAAGCTTTCTTT. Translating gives CASSILGQGAQGTEAFF. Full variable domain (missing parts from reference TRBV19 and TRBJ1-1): DGGITQSPKYLFRKEGQNVTLSCEQNLNHDAMYWYRQDPGQGLRLIYYSQIVNDFQKGDIAEGYSVSREKKESFPLTVTSAQKNPTAFYLCASSILGQGAQGTEAFFGQGTRLTVV.

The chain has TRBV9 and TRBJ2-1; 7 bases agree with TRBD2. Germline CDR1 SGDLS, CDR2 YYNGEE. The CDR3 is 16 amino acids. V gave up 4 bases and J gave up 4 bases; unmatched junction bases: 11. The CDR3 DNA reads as TGTGCCAGCAGCCTTCTTTGGGGCGGGGGTTACAATGAGCAGTTCTTC. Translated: CASSLLWGGGYNEQFF.